The 17 T cell receptor beta chains in this list originate from one sample, sequenced in a study of shared clonotypes between healthy human individuals. TCRdb's copy holds only in-frame clones and misses some; the assay was immunoSEQ multiplex PCR. The sample records 230,000 or so clones, 60% to 70% being singletons. Sample: memory CD4+ T cells sorted from blood. The subset here: CD45RA-negative fraction. Source of these receptors: a man aged 25 to 45 in good health.

The chain uses TRBV7-2 and TRBJ2-7, with D perhaps matching TRBD1 or TRBD2 (6 bases each). Trimming pared 2 bases from V and 7 bases from J, leaving 21 bases between. The CDR3 has 16 residues. In germline, CDR1 is SGHTA, CDR2 FQGNSA. DNA of the CDR3: TGTGCCAGCAGCTTAAAGGGGGGCCCCACCGCTTGGGAGCAGTACTTC. Translated, it gives CASSLKGGPTAWEQYF.

The chain links TRBV2 to TRBJ1-5, with D possibly matching TRBD1 (5 bases). CDR1 and CDR2 from the germline V gene are SNHLY and FYNNEI. CDR3 size: 15 residues. V lost 6 bases and J 7 bases, leaving 19 bases between the germline ends. Written as DNA, the CDR3 is TGTGCCAGCAGATATGGGGGGTGGGGTTGGCAGCCCCAGCATTTT. Protein: CASRYGGWGWQPQHF.

This sequence joins TRBV2 and TRBJ1-5; D is unclear. This CDR3 comprises 13 residues. The V end lost 6 bases, the J end lost 7 bases, and 13 bases lay between the germline ends. Looked up from germline, CDR1 is SNHLY and CDR2 is FYNNEI. For the CDR3, the DNA is TGTGCCAGCAGCACTGCCATCGGCCAGCCCCAGCATTTT. It yields the protein CASSTAIGQPQHF.

The chain links TRBV29-1 to TRBJ2-2; no reliable D call. The ends were cut back, 6 bases at V and 1 base at J, with 9 bases in the middle. The CDR3 sequence is 13 residues long. CDR1 is SQVTM, CDR2 ANQGSEA, per germline. The CDR3: CSVSPQNTGELFF. DNA of the CDR3: TGCAGCGTATCGCCCCAGAACACCGGGGAGCTGTTTTTT.

The sample holds one count of this clone. The chain joins TRBV7-2 to TRBJ2-7, with 11 positions matching TRBD1. This CDR3 comprises 14 residues. V lost 5 bases to trimming and J lost 2 bases; unmatched junction nucleotides: 2. Germline-derived CDR1 and CDR2 are SGHTA and FQGNSA. The CDR3 DNA reads as TGTGCCAGCAGCCGGACAGGGGGCACCTACGAGCAGTACTTC. Amino acids: CASSRTGGTYEQYF.

The chain uses TRBV28 and TRBJ1-3; D not resolved. The germline V and J ends were trimmed by 4 bases and 0 bases, with 16 bases remaining between them. The CDR3 totals 17 residues. Germline V CDR1 and CDR2: MDHEN, SYDVKM. The CDR3 DNA follows: TGTGCCAGCAGTTCAGGACCGCCTATGAGCTCTGGAAACACCATATATTTT. Its translation is CASSSGPPMSSGNTIYF.

The chain carries TRBV7-2 and TRBJ2-5, with 13 bases identical to TRBD2. Unmatched junction bases numbered 4, after V lost 1 base and J lost 8 bases. Germline V lookup: CDR1 SGHTA, CDR2 FQGNSA. The length of the CDR3 is 15 residues. CDR3 sequence: CASSLDGTSGATQYF. Written as DNA, the CDR3 is TGTGCCAGCAGCTTAGACGGGACTAGCGGGGCAACCCAGTACTTC. Using reference TRBV7-2 and TRBJ2-5 for the parts outside the CDR3, the full variable domain is GAGVSQSPSNKVTEKGKDVELRCDPISGHTALYWYRQSLGQGLEFLIYFQGNSAPDKSGLPSDRFSAERTGGSVSTLTIQRTQQEDSAVYLCASSLDGTSGATQYFGPGTRLLVL.

The V call is TRBV28, the J call TRBJ1-5, with unresolved D. This CDR3 has 17 residues. Trimming stripped 5 bases from V and 0 bases from J, with 17 bases between. In germline, CDR1 is MDHEN, CDR2 SYDVKM. The CDR3 DNA follows: TGTGCCAGCAGTACCGCGGGCAGCTCCTATAGCAATCAGCCCCAGCATTTT. This codes for CASSTAGSSYSNQPQHF.

The chain couples TRBV6-1 to TRBJ1-2; 11 nucleotides agree with TRBD1. The CDR3 is 14 amino acids. Trimming took 7 bases from V and 7 from J; bases not matched to a gene: 8. Germline V lookup: CDR1 MNHNS, CDR2 SASEGT. As DNA, the CDR3 is TGTGCCAGCACCCTGGGGACAGGGGGTGGTGGCTACACCTTC. Protein sequence: CASTLGTGGGGYTF.

The rearrangement uses TRBV5-4 and TRBJ1-5, with D hard to call. Germline CDR1 is SGHNT and CDR2 is YYREEE (reference sequence). V lost 4 bases to trimming and J lost 7 bases, with 9 bases between them. The CDR3 length is 12 residues. The CDR3 spells CASSQHGQPQHF. For the CDR3, the DNA is TGTGCCAGCAGCCAACACGGGCAGCCCCAGCATTTT.

The table lists this clone with a count of one. The chain is built from TRBV11-3 and TRBJ1-1, with TRBD1 matching over 7 bases. V lost 2 bases and J lost 1; bases outside the gene matches: 1. The CDR3 loop spans 14 amino acids. CDR1 SGHNT and CDR2 YENEEA come from the germline V gene. The CDR3: CASSLSGGNTEAFF. The CDR3 coding sequence is TGTGCCAGCAGCTTATCAGGGGGGAACACTGAAGCTTTCTTT.

J is TRBJ1-2 and V is TRBV19; D not resolved. The V end was cut by 7 bases, the J end by 7 bases, with 16 bases between. Germline V gene sequence: CDR1 LNHDA, CDR2 SQIVND (reference sequence). The CDR3 extends over 13 amino acids. In nucleotides, the CDR3 is TGTGCCAGTAATCGACCGCCCGCTGCTGGCTACACCTTC. This codes for CASNRPPAAGYTF.

This clone has at least ten counts. The chain combines TRBV5-5 with TRBJ2-7, with a weak D call TRBD1 (6 bases). The CDR3 length is 14 residues. Trimming shortened V by 9 bases and J by 0 bases, and 16 bases separated the two germline ends. Germline values: CDR1 SGHKS, CDR2 YYEKEE (reference sequence). The CDR3 DNA reads TGTGCCACCGGACAGCCGTCTATCTCCTACGAGCAGTACTTC. This codes for CATGQPSISYEQYF.

The table lists this clone with a few counts. V and J are TRBV7-6 and TRBJ2-1; D is uncertain. The CDR3 sequence is 13 residues long. V gave up 5 bases and J gave up 0 bases, with 5 bases separating them. Germline CDR1 reads SGHVS; CDR2 reads FNYEAQ. The CDR3 here is CASSLSSYNEQFF. The DNA of the CDR3 is TGTGCCAGCAGCCTGAGCTCCTACAATGAGCAGTTCTTC.

This clone occurred once. V usage is TRBV6-6 and J usage is TRBJ2-1; 7 bases line up with TRBD2. V shed 5 bases and J 4 bases; nucleotides not matched to a gene: 5. CDR1 is MNHNY, CDR2 SVGAGI, per germline (reference sequence). This CDR3 has 14 amino acids. In DNA form, the CDR3 reads TGTGCCAGCAGTGGGACTATACTGTACAATGAGCAGTTCTTC. Translation gives CASSGTILYNEQFF.

This clone occurred a few times. The chain links TRBV28 to TRBJ1-2; D call uncertain. V dropped 6 bases and J dropped 1 base, with 6 bases sitting between them. The germline V gene encodes CDR1 MDHEN and CDR2 SYDVKM. The CDR3 has 12 residues. The CDR3 DNA sequence: TGTGCCAGCAGAGACGTTAACTATGGCTACACCTTC. This codes for CASRDVNYGYTF.

This rearrangement joins TRBV6-5 to TRBJ2-7; 8 bases are a match to TRBD2. The CDR3 is 13 amino acids. Germline-derived CDR1 and CDR2 are MNHEY and SVGAGI. Germline trimming cut 3 bases from V and 4 bases from J; bases unmatched to any gene: 2. The CDR3 DNA sequence: TGTGCCAGCAGTTATAGCGGGATTTACGAGCAGTACTTC. Translation gives CASSYSGIYEQYF.